This T cell receptor beta chain emerged from a study of identical twins. The CDR3 length is 13 residues. Per germline, CDR1 SNHLY and CDR2 FYNNEI. The V gene lost 11 bases and the J gene lost 8 bases, with 21 bases spanning the gap. TCRdb fed the 5' RACE reads into MiXCR, producing one record per CDR3 protein. The profile shows over 600,000 distinct CDR3 sequences, 21% of them singletons. Ten or more counts support this clonotype. The sample also formed part of further work on T cells expressing NK-cell markers.

The chain carries TRBV2 and TRBJ1-2; tentative D call: TRBD1 (6 bases). Sequenced material: PBMCs. The sequence derives from a woman aged 18 to 35 in good health. The chain's CDR3 is CADREGGLGGYTF. The CDR3 DNA reads as TGTGCCGACCGGGAGGGGGGGCTCGGAGGCTACACCTTC.